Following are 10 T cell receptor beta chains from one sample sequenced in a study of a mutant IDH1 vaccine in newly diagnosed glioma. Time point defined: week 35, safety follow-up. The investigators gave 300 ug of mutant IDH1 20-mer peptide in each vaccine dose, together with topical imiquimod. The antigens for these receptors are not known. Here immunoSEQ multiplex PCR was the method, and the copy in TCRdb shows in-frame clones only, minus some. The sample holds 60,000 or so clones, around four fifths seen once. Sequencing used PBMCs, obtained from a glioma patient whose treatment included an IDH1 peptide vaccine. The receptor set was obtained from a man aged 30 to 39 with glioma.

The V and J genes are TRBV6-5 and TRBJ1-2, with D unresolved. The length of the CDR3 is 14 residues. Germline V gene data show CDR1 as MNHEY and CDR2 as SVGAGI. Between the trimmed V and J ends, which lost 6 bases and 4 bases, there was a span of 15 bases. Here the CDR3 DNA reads TGTGCCAGCAGCCCGAGGACCCTAAGCTATGGCTACACCTTC. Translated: CASSPRTLSYGYTF.

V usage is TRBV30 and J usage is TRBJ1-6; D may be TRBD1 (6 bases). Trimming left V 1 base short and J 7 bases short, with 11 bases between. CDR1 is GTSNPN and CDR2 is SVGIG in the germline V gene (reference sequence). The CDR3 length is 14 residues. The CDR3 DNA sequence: TGTGCCTGGAGTGGACAGGCGGCAAATTCACCCCTCCACTTT. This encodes CAWSGQAANSPLHF.

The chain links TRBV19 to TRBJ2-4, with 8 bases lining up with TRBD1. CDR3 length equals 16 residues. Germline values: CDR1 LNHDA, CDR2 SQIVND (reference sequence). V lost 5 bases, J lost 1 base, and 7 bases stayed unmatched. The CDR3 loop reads CASSLRTGIAKNIQYF. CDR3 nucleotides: TGTGCCAGTAGTCTCCGGACAGGGATTGCCAAAAACATTCAGTACTTC. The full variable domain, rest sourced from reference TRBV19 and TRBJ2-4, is DGGITQSPKYLFRKEGQNVTLSCEQNLNHDAMYWYRQDPGQGLRLIYYSQIVNDFQKGDIAEGYSVSREKKESFPLTVTSAQKNPTAFYLCASSLRTGIAKNIQYFGAGTRLSVL.

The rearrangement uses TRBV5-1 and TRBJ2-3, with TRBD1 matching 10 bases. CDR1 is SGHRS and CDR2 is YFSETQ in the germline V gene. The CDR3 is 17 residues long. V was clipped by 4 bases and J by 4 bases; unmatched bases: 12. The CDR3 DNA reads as TGCGCCAGCAGCCAGGGCCTCCGGGACAGGGGATCAGATACGCAGTATTTT. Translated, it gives CASSQGLRDRGSDTQYF.

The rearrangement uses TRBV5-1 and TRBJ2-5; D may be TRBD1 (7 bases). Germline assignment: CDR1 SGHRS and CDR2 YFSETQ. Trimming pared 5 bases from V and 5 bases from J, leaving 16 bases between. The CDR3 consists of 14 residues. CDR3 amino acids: CASREGQSWETQYF. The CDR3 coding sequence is TGCGCCAGCAGGGAGGGACAGTCCTGGGAGACCCAGTACTTC.

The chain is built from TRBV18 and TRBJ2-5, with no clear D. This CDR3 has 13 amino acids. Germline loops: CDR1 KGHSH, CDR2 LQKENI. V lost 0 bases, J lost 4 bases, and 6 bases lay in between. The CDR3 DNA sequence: TGTGCCAGCTCACCACCGACTGGAGAGACCCAGTACTTC. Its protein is CASSPPTGETQYF.

CDR3 loop: CASSETSGNTDTQYF. The CDR3 DNA reads TGTGCCAGCAGTGAGACTAGCGGAAACACAGATACGCAGTATTTT. The chain uses TRBV6-4 and TRBJ2-3, with 9 bases lining up with TRBD2. Germline V gene lookup returns CDR1 MRHNA and CDR2 SNTAGT. After removal of 3 bases from V and 2 bases from J, the junction contained 3 bases not matched to a gene. This CDR3 is built from 15 residues.

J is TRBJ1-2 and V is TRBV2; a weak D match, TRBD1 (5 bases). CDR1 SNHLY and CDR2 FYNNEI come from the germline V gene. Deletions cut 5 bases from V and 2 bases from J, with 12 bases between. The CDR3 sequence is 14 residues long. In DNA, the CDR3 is TGTGCCAGCAGTTGGGACGGACGGAACTATGGCTACACCTTC. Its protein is CASSWDGRNYGYTF.

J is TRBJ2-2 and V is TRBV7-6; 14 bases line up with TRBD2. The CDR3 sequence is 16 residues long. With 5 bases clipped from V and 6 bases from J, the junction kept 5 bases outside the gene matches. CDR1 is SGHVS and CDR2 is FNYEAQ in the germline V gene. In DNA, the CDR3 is TGTGCCAGCAGCGTAACGGGACTAGCGGGGGCCGGGGAGCTGTTTTTT. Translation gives CASSVTGLAGAGELFF.

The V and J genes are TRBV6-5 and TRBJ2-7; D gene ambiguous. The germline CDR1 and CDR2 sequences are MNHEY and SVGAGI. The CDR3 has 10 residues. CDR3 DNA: TGTGCTTGCTGGGGCTACGAGCAGTACTTC. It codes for CACWGYEQYF.